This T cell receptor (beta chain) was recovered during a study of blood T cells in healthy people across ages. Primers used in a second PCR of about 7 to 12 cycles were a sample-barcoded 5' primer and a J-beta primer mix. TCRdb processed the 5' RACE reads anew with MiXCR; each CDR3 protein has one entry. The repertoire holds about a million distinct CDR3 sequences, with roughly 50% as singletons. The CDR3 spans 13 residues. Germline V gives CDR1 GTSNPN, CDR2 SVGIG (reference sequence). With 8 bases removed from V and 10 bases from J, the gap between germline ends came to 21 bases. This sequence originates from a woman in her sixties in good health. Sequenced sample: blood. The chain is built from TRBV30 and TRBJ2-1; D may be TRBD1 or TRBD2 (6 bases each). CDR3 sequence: CARSGGSPREQFF. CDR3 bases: TGTGCCCGGTCCGGGGGCAGCCCTAGGGAGCAGTTCTTC.